Presented here are 9 T cell receptor beta chains from one specimen sequenced in a study of blood T cells in healthy people across ages. Primers used in a second PCR of roughly 6 to 12 cycles were a sample-barcoded 5' primer and a J-beta primer mix. MiXCR was run by TCRdb on the 5' RACE reads, yielding one entry per CDR3 protein. Among about 1 million distinct CDR3 sequences listed, roughly 45% were seen once. What was sequenced was blood. The source of these receptors is a woman aged 60-75 years in good health.

In DNA form, the CDR3 reads TGTGCCATCAGTGAGTTCCGGACAGGGAAGGACACTGAAGCTTTCTTT. This codes for CAISEFRTGKDTEAFF. The V call is TRBV10-3, the J call TRBJ1-1; 8 bases agree with TRBD1. Losses at the gene ends were 1 base for V and 3 bases for J; bases not matched to a gene: 7. The CDR3 extends over 16 amino acids. Germline CDR1 ENHRY, CDR2 SYGVKD.

This clonotype was seen more than once but under ten times. V usage is TRBV12-3 or TRBV12-4 and J usage is TRBJ1-2; D perhaps matches TRBD1 (5 bases). The CDR3 runs 12 residues. Trimming took off 3 bases at V and 7 bases at J, with 9 bases between the two ends. The chain's CDR3 is CASSFGGSGYTF. CDR3 bases: TGTGCCAGCAGTTTTGGGGGGTCTGGCTACACCTTC.

This chain links TRBV30 with TRBJ2-7, with D uncertain. The CDR3 covers 13 residues. V lost 3 bases, J lost 2 bases, and 11 bases lay in between. The germline CDR1 and CDR2 sequences are GTSNPN and SVGIG (reference sequence). The CDR3 nucleotides read TGTGCCTGGAGCCTCAAATTTACCTACGAGCAGTACTTC. It codes for CAWSLKFTYEQYF.

This clonotype was detected a few times. The CDR3: CASSLDPSGRENEQYF. CDR3 nucleotides: TGTGCCAGCAGCTTAGACCCTAGCGGGAGGGAGAACGAGCAGTACTTC. The chain is built from TRBV7-3 and TRBJ2-5, with TRBD2 matching 12 bases. With the DNA end fitting TRBJ2-7 better, the J assignment may be wrong. The germline gives CDR1 SGHTA, CDR2 FQGTGA. This CDR3 is 16 amino acids long.

This clonotype was recorded only once. This chain uses TRBV29-1 with TRBJ2-5; tentative D call: TRBD1 (6 bases). Trimming cost V 1 base and J 11 bases, with 17 bases left between them. The CDR3 loop spans 13 amino acids. Per germline, CDR1 SQVTM and CDR2 ANQGSEA. The CDR3 nucleotides are TGCAGCGTTGAAGGCCAGACAGGTTCTCAGCAGTACTTC. Protein product: CSVEGQTGSQQYF.

The chain employs TRBV27 and TRBJ1-6; possible D gene TRBD1, 5 bases. The V end lost 2 bases, the J end lost 9 bases, and 11 bases lay between the germline ends. Germline lookup yields CDR1 MNHEY and CDR2 SMNVEV (reference sequence). The CDR3 loop spans 14 amino acids. The CDR3: CASSLAREASPLHF. For the CDR3, the DNA is TGTGCCAGCAGTTTAGCCAGGGAGGCTTCACCCCTCCACTTT.

This clonotype was found a few times. V and J are TRBV20-1 and TRBJ2-1; TRBD1 matches 11 bases. This CDR3 region has 15 residues. Trimming at V came to 0 bases and at J to 3 bases, leaving 1 base not matched to a gene. Germline V lookup: CDR1 DFQATT, CDR2 SNEGSKA (reference sequence). The CDR3 DNA follows: TGCAGTGCTAGAGAGGGGACAGGGGGCTACAATGAGCAGTTCTTC. Translating gives CSAREGTGGYNEQFF.

This clonotype was seen ten or more times. The chain combines TRBV6-1 with TRBJ2-7, with D tentatively TRBD1 (6 bases). The CDR3 covers 13 residues. Between the trimmed V and J ends, which lost 5 bases and 2 bases, there was a span of 10 bases. The V gene's germline CDR1 is MNHNS and CDR2 SASEGT. The CDR3: CASSRQGTYEQYF. The CDR3, as DNA: TGTGCCAGCAGTCGGCAGGGGACCTACGAGCAGTACTTC.

This clonotype was counted only a few times. The chain couples TRBV9 to TRBJ2-1; a weak D match, TRBD2 (6 bases). V was pared by 3 bases and J by 10 bases, with 17 bases between. Germline CDR1 SGDLS, CDR2 YYNGEE. This CDR3 comprises 14 residues. CDR3 loop: CASSGGTLLDEQFF. CDR3 bases: TGTGCCAGCAGCGGCGGGACTCTCCTAGACGAGCAGTTCTTC.